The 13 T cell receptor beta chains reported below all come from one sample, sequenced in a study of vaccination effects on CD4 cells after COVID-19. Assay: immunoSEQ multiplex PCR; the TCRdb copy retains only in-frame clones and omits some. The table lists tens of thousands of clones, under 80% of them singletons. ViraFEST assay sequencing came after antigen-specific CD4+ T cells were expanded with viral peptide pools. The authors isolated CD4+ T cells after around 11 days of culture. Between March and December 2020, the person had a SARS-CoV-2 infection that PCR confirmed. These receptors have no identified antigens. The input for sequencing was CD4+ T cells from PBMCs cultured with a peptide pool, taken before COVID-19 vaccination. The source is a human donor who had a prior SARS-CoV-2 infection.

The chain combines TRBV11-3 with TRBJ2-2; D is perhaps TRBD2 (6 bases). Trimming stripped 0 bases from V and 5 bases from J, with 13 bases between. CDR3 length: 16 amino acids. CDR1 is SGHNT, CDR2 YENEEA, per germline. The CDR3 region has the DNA TGTGCCAGCAGCTTAGAACCAGCGGGTCGAACCGGGGAGCTGTTTTTT. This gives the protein CASSLEPAGRTGELFF. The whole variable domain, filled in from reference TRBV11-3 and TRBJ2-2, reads EAGVVQSPRYKIIEKKQPVAFWCNPISGHNTLYWYLQNLGQGPELLIRYENEEAVDDSQLPKDRFSAERLKGVDSTLKIQPAELGDSAVYLCASSLEPAGRTGELFFGEGSRLTVL.

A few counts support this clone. The CDR3: CASSLDQGGGNTIYF. CDR3 DNA: TGCGCCAGCAGCTTAGATCAGGGAGGTGGAAACACCATATATTTT. The chain carries TRBV5-1 and TRBJ1-3, with D perhaps TRBD1 (5 bases). The CDR3 runs to 15 residues. The V and J ends lost 2 bases and 3 bases respectively, with 12 bases between them. CDR1 SGHRS and CDR2 YFSETQ come from the germline V gene.

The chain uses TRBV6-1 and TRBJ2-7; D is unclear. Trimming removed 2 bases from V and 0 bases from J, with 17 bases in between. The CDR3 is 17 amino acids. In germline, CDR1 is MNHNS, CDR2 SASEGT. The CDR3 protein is CASSERAVSLSSYEQYF. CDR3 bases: TGTGCCAGCAGTGAAAGGGCAGTATCCCTCTCCTCCTACGAGCAGTACTTC.

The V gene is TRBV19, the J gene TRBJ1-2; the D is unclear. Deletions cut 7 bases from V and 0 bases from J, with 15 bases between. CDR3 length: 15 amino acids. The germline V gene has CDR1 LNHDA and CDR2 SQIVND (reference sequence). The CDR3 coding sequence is TGTGCCAGTACCCCCTGGAGTGGTGCTAACTATGGCTACACCTTC. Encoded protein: CASTPWSGANYGYTF.

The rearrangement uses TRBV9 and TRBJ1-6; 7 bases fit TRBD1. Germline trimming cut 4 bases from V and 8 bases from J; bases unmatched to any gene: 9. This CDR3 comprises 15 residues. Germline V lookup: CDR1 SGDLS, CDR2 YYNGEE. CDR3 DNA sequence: TGTGCCAGCAGCCCCCAGGGGGACAGTTATTCACCCCTCCACTTT. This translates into CASSPQGDSYSPLHF.

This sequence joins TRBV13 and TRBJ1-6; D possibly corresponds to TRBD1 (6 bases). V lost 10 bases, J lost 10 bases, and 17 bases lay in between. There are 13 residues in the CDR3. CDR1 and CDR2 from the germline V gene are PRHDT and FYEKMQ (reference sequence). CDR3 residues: CATQRNRESPLHF. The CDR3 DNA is TGTGCCACCCAACGAAACAGGGAGTCACCCCTCCACTTT. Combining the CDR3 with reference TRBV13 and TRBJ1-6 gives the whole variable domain AAGVIQSPRHLIKEKRETATLKCYPIPRHDTVYWYQQGPGQDPQFLISFYEKMQSDKGSIPDRFSAQQFSDYHSELNMSSLELGDSALYFCATQRNRESPLHFGNGTRLTVT.

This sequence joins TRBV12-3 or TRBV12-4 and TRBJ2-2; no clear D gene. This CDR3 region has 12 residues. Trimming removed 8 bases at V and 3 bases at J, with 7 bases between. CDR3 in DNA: TGTGCCAGCTCCAGTTACACCGGGGAGCTGTTTTTT. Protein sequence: CASSSYTGELFF.

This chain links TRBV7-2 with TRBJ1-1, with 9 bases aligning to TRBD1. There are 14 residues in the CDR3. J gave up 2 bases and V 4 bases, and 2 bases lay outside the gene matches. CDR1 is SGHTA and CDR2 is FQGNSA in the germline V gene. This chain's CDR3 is CASSSQGANTEAFF. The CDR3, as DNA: TGTGCCAGCAGCTCACAGGGGGCAAACACTGAAGCTTTCTTT.

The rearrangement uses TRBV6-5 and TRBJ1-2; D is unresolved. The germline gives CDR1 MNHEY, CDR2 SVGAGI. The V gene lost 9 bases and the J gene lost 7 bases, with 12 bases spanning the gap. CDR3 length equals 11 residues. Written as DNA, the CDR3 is TGTGCCAGTGATATGCCAGGTGGCTACACCTTC. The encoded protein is CASDMPGGYTF.

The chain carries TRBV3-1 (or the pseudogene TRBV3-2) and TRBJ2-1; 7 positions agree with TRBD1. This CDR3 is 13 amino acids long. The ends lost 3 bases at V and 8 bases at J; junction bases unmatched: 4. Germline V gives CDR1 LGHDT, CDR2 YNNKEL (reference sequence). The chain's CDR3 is CASSHHDRDEQFF. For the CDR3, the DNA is TGTGCCAGCAGCCATCACGACAGGGATGAGCAGTTCTTC.

The CDR3 DNA follows: TGTGCCAGCAGCTTGGACAGGGCGCACTCACCCCTCCACTTT. This translates into CASSLDRAHSPLHF. The rearrangement uses TRBV5-6 and TRBJ1-6, with TRBD1 as a possible D gene (6 bases). In germline, CDR1 is SGHDT, CDR2 YYEEEE. The CDR3 contains 14 residues. V lost 0 bases and J 10 bases, leaving 11 bases between the germline ends.

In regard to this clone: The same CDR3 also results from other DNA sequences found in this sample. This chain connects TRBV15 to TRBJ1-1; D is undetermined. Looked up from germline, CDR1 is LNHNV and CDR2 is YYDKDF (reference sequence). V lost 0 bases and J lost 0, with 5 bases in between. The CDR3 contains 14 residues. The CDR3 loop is CATSRDRVNTEAFF. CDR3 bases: TGTGCCACCAGCAGAGACCGGGTGAACACTGAAGCTTTCTTT.

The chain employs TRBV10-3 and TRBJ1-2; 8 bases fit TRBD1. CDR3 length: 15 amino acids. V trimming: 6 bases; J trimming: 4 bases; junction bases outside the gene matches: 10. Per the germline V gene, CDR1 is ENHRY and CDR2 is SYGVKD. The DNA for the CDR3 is TGTGCCATCAGCAACTACAGGGGGGAAGGCTATGGCTACACCTTC. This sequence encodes CAISNYRGEGYGYTF.